The 29 T cell receptor beta chains below all came from one sample that was sequenced in a study of type 1 regulatory T cells. TCRdb analysed the reads with MiXCR anew, one entry per CDR3 protein. This sample has about 74,000 distinct CDR3 sequences, with around 57% found just once. The antigens of these receptors remain unknown. The source material was cultured T cells, either the whole culture or a sorted T cell fraction (not recorded which). The subset here: Tr1-enriched cell product generated in vitro against host alloantigens. The receptor source for this set is a human donor in good health.

V usage is TRBV21-1 and J usage is TRBJ1-4; no check of the table's D call, TRBD1, against the DNA was made. TRBV21-1 is a pseudogene. CDR3 length: 15 amino acids. CDR3 sequence: CASSRQGTTNEKLFF. In DNA, the CDR3 is TGTGCCAGCTCGAGACAGGGAACAACTAATGAAAAACTGTTTTTT.

The V gene is TRBV12-3 or TRBV12-4, the J gene TRBJ2-2; either TRBD1 or TRBD2 may fit D (5 bases each). This CDR3 has 15 amino acids. V was trimmed by 7 bases and J by 6 bases, leaving 18 bases between them. The chain's CDR3 is CASTRGTDHPGELFF. The DNA of the CDR3 is TGTGCCAGCACCCGAGGGACGGATCACCCCGGGGAGCTGTTTTTT.

The J gene is TRBJ2-1, the V gene TRBV4-2; 9 bases align to TRBD2. This CDR3 spans 20 amino acids. The germline V gene encodes CDR1 LGHNA and CDR2 YNFKEQ. Trimming took 3 bases from V and 0 from J; bases not matched to a gene: 15. The CDR3 region has the DNA TGTGCCAGCAGCCAGTACCAAAGGACTAGCGAGGCCATCTCCTACAATGAGCAGTTCTTC. This codes for CASSQYQRTSEAISYNEQFF.

This clonotype was detected only a few times. The chain combines TRBV28 with TRBJ2-1; 8 nucleotides align to TRBD1. There are 19 residues in the CDR3. Germline V CDR1 and CDR2: MDHEN, SYDVKM. V was clipped by 6 bases and J by 8 bases; unmatched bases: 24. The CDR3 reads CASRPEAGGEWLYDHEQFF. In nucleotides, the CDR3 is TGTGCCAGCAGACCCGAGGCAGGGGGCGAGTGGCTTTATGACCATGAGCAGTTCTTC.

J is TRBJ2-1 and V is TRBV3-1, with D possibly being TRBD1 (6 bases). Germline V gene data show CDR1 as LGHDT and CDR2 as YNNKEL (reference sequence). This CDR3 is built from 14 residues. The V end was cut by 7 bases, the J end by 6 bases, with 16 bases between. DNA of the CDR3: TGTGCCAGCACCCAGGGGTGGGCGTCCAATGAGCAGTTCTTC. Its translation: CASTQGWASNEQFF.

The gene calls are TRBV10-3 and TRBJ2-5; no reliable D call. Per the germline V gene, CDR1 is ENHRY and CDR2 is SYGVKD. The CDR3 is 14 residues long. Trimming cost V 0 bases and J 5 bases, with 10 bases left between them. CDR3 nucleotide sequence: TGTGCCATCAGTGAGTCGTCAAATAGGGAGACCCAGTACTTC. This codes for CAISESSNRETQYF.

The chain has TRBV7-9 and TRBJ2-1; the match to TRBD2 covers 13 bases. Germline V gene sequence: CDR1 SEHNR, CDR2 FQNEAQ (reference sequence). J gave up 8 bases and V 5 bases, and 6 bases lay outside the gene matches. This CDR3 spans 15 amino acids. The chain's CDR3 is CASSTGTSGEDEQFF. In nucleotides, the CDR3 is TGTGCCAGCAGCACCGGGACTAGCGGGGAGGATGAGCAGTTCTTC. Filled out from reference TRBV7-9 and TRBJ2-1, the complete variable domain reads DTGVSQNPRHKITKRGQNVTFRCDPISEHNRLYWYRQTLGQGPEFLTYFQNEAQLEKSRLLSDRFSAERPKGSFSTLEIQRTEQGDSAMYLCASSTGTSGEDEQFFGPGTRLTVL.

This chain connects TRBV5-1 to TRBJ2-2; D unclear. V dropped 4 bases and J dropped 4 bases, with 11 bases sitting between them. Germline V gene sequence: CDR1 SGHRS, CDR2 YFSETQ. The CDR3 totals 14 residues. The CDR3 is CASSGQAGTGELFF. CDR3 sequence (DNA): TGCGCCAGCAGCGGGCAGGCCGGCACCGGGGAGCTGTTTTTT.

V is TRBV20-1 and J is TRBJ1-2, with 10 bases lining up with TRBD1. CDR1 and CDR2 (germline): DFQATT, SNEGSKA (reference sequence). V trimming: 3 bases; J trimming: 4 bases; junction bases outside the gene matches: 5. This CDR3 is 14 amino acids long. Written as DNA, the CDR3 is TGCAGTGCTAGGGCCGGACAGGGGGGCTATGGCTACACCTTC. It encodes CSARAGQGGYGYTF.

V gene TRBV7-2 combines with J gene TRBJ2-3; tentative D call: TRBD1 (6 bases). CDR1 and CDR2 from the germline V gene are SGHTA and FQGNSA. V was trimmed by 5 bases and J by 4 bases, leaving 16 bases between them. This CDR3 region has 15 residues. Here the CDR3 reads CASSPRDIGADTQYF. CDR3 in DNA: TGTGCCAGCAGCCCGAGGGACATCGGTGCAGATACGCAGTATTTT.

The V gene is TRBV6-2 or TRBV6-3, the J gene TRBJ2-1; D unclear. The CDR3 runs 13 residues. V gave up 2 bases and J gave up 8 bases, with 10 bases separating them. CDR1 is MNHEY and CDR2 is SVGEGT in the germline V gene. The CDR3 DNA reads as TGTGCCAGCAGTTACGGGCCGAGCTATGAGCAGTTCTTC. It is translated as CASSYGPSYEQFF.

The V and J genes are TRBV20-1 and TRBJ2-1; D gene ambiguous. CDR3 length equals 11 residues. Trimming removed 0 bases from V and 8 bases from J, with 5 bases in between. Per the germline V gene, CDR1 is DFQATT and CDR2 is SNEGSKA (reference sequence). The CDR3: CSARDAHEQFF. CDR3 sequence (DNA): TGCAGTGCTAGAGATGCCCATGAGCAGTTCTTC.

The rearrangement links TRBV6-5 to TRBJ2-2; no clear D gene. The CDR3 contains 16 residues. Trimming shortened V by 0 bases and J by 6 bases, and 14 bases separated the two germline ends. The germline V gene has CDR1 MNHEY and CDR2 SVGAGI. The CDR3 region is CASSYSLSGFPGELFF. In nucleotides, the CDR3 is TGTGCCAGCAGTTACTCGCTTTCGGGTTTCCCCGGGGAGCTGTTTTTT.

The CDR3 DNA sequence: TGCGCCAGCAGCTTGACAGGGTCTAGTATTAATGAGCAGTTCTTC. This encodes CASSLTGSSINEQFF. The V call is TRBV5-1, the J call TRBJ2-1; possibly TRBD1 for D (6 bases). Trimming shortened V by 1 base and J by 7 bases, and 15 bases separated the two germline ends. Germline assignment: CDR1 SGHRS and CDR2 YFSETQ. The CDR3 totals 15 residues.

CDR3: CSARDLSKRNTEAFF. CDR3 nucleotide sequence: TGCAGTGCTAGAGATCTTTCCAAGAGGAACACTGAAGCTTTCTTT. This chain uses TRBV20-1 with TRBJ1-1; D not resolved. The CDR3 length is 15 residues. Between the trimmed V and J ends, which lost 0 bases and 1 base, there was a span of 12 bases. Germline values: CDR1 DFQATT, CDR2 SNEGSKA (reference sequence).

This chain connects TRBV6-1 to TRBJ1-2; possible D gene TRBD1, 5 bases. Deletions cut 6 bases from V and 0 bases from J, with 11 bases between. This CDR3 region has 14 residues. Germline V gene data show CDR1 as MNHNS and CDR2 as SASEGT. The CDR3 reads CASSSGPPNYGYTF. The CDR3 nucleotides are TGTGCCAGCAGCTCGGGACCGCCTAACTATGGCTACACCTTC.

A few counts support this clonotype. The rearrangement links TRBV6-1 to TRBJ2-5; 8 bases are a match to TRBD1. This CDR3 is 14 amino acids long. CDR1 and CDR2 (germline): MNHNS, SASEGT. V was pared by 2 bases and J by 2 bases, with 1 base of the junction left unmatched. The CDR3 sequence: CASSENRGQETQYF. The CDR3 DNA follows: TGTGCCAGCAGTGAAAACAGGGGGCAAGAGACCCAGTACTTC.

The rearrangement links TRBV20-1 to TRBJ2-3; D tentatively reads TRBD1 or TRBD2 (5 bases each). CDR1 and CDR2 from the germline V gene are DFQATT and SNEGSKA (reference sequence). This CDR3 contains 13 residues. V lost 4 bases, J lost 2 bases, and 10 bases lay in between. As DNA, the CDR3 is TGCAGTGCTACCGGGACGGACACAGATACGCAGTATTTT. It is translated as CSATGTDTDTQYF.

The V and J genes are TRBV5-4 and TRBJ2-3; 12 nucleotides line up with TRBD1. Germline-derived CDR1 and CDR2 are SGHNT and YYREEE (reference sequence). This CDR3 comprises 16 residues. V was pared by 4 bases and J by 9 bases, with 12 bases of the junction left unmatched. Written as DNA, the CDR3 is TGTGCCAGCAGCCACGAAACCGGGACAGGGGGCTTAACGCAGTATTTT. This sequence encodes CASSHETGTGGLTQYF.

This chain links TRBV5-1 with TRBJ2-5, with 7 bases that match TRBD2. Germline V gene sequence: CDR1 SGHRS, CDR2 YFSETQ. Trimming removed 0 bases from V and 4 bases from J; junction bases left unmatched: 6. The CDR3 is 15 residues long. The chain's CDR3 is CASSLVERGRETQYF. The CDR3 nucleotides are TGCGCCAGCAGCTTGGTAGAGCGGGGCAGAGAGACCCAGTACTTC. The variable domain in full, completed from reference TRBV5-1 and TRBJ2-5, reads KAGVTQTPRYLIKTRGQQVTLSCSPISGHRSVSWYQQTPGQGLQFLFEYFSETQRNKGNFPGRFSGRQFSNSRSEMNVSTLELGDSALYLCASSLVERGRETQYFGPGTRLLVL.

The chain links TRBV6-1 to TRBJ2-3; tentative D call: TRBD1 (6 bases). CDR1 and CDR2 from the germline V gene are MNHNS and SASEGT. V was shortened by 8 bases and J by 0 bases, with 12 bases between the two germline ends. This CDR3 is built from 14 residues. The chain's CDR3 is CASHLQGSTDTQYF. DNA of the CDR3: TGTGCCAGCCATCTACAGGGCAGCACAGATACGCAGTATTTT.

This chain joins TRBV10-3 and TRBJ2-1, with TRBD2 matching over 13 bases. From germline, CDR1 is ENHRY and CDR2 SYGVKD. The CDR3 has 13 amino acids. After removal of 11 bases from V and 8 bases from J, the junction contained 6 bases not matched to a gene. The DNA for the CDR3 is TGTGCCGCAACTAGCGGGAGGGCCGATGAGCAGTTCTTC. It is translated as CAATSGRADEQFF.

This clonotype was seen repeatedly, ten times or more. This chain joins TRBV6-1 and TRBJ1-1, with 7 bases that match TRBD1. There are 15 residues in the CDR3. The germline gives CDR1 MNHNS, CDR2 SASEGT. V dropped 0 bases and J dropped 5; count of bases not matched to a gene: 6. CDR3 loop: CASSEATGAGTEAFF. DNA of the CDR3: TGTGCCAGCAGTGAAGCAACAGGGGCGGGGACTGAAGCTTTCTTT.

The V gene is TRBV29-1, the J gene TRBJ1-6, with D possibly matching TRBD1 (6 bases). The CDR3 spans 14 residues. Germline V CDR1 and CDR2: SQVTM, ANQGSEA. The V end was cut by 6 bases, the J end by 6 bases, with 15 bases between. In DNA, the CDR3 is TGCAGCGTCAGGGCAGGACAGTTTAATTCACCCCTCCACTTT. This codes for CSVRAGQFNSPLHF. Full variable domain (outside the CDR3, taken from reference TRBV29-1 and TRBJ1-6): SAVISQKPSRDICQRGTSLTIQCQVDSQVTMMFWYRQQPGQSLTLIATANQGSEATYESGFVIDKFPISRPNLTFSTLTVSNMSPEDSSIYLCSVRAGQFNSPLHFGNGTRLTVT.

The chain recombines TRBV3-1 with TRBJ2-2; either TRBD1 or TRBD2 may fit D (5 bases each). Germline V gene lookup returns CDR1 LGHDT and CDR2 YNNKEL (reference sequence). This CDR3 region has 14 residues. V was cut by 6 bases and J by 6 bases, with 14 bases left in between. CDR3 DNA: TGTGCCAGCAGTCGGACTCGACAGTCCGGGGAGCTGTTTTTT. Translating gives CASSRTRQSGELFF.

This clonotype was detected a few times. J is TRBJ2-3 and V is TRBV10-3; 11 positions match TRBD2. V lost 10 bases and J lost 0; bases outside the gene matches: 18. CDR3 length equals 19 residues. Germline lookup yields CDR1 ENHRY and CDR2 SYGVKD. The CDR3 region has the DNA TGTGCCACACGAGGGACGACTAGCGGGAAACTCGCTAGCACAGATACGCAGTATTTT. Translation: CATRGTTSGKLASTDTQYF.

The chain employs TRBV15 and TRBJ2-3; 10 bases match TRBD2. Germline CDR1 LNHNV, CDR2 YYDKDF (reference sequence). The CDR3 length is 17 residues. The ends lost 0 bases at V and 2 bases at J; junction bases unmatched: 5. CDR3 sequence reads: CATSRDRSGRATDTQYF. The CDR3, as DNA: TGTGCCACCAGCAGAGATAGAAGCGGGAGGGCCACAGATACGCAGTATTTT.

This rearrangement joins TRBV20-1 to TRBJ2-7; 9 bases fit TRBD2. J was trimmed by 3 bases and V by 3 bases; bases with no gene match: 9. Germline assignment: CDR1 DFQATT and CDR2 SNEGSKA (reference sequence). The CDR3 is 15 residues long. The CDR3 coding sequence is TGCAGTGCTAGGAATCCTAGCGGGAACTACTACGAGCAGTACTTC. This sequence encodes CSARNPSGNYYEQYF.

This clonotype was recorded once. V gene TRBV2 combines with J gene TRBJ2-2; D gene ambiguous. Deletions cut 8 bases from V and 0 bases from J, with 7 bases between. CDR3 length equals 13 residues. Germline V gene lookup returns CDR1 SNHLY and CDR2 FYNNEI. The CDR3 DNA reads TGTGCCAGCGGGTCACCGAACACCGGGGAGCTGTTTTTT. Translated: CASGSPNTGELFF.